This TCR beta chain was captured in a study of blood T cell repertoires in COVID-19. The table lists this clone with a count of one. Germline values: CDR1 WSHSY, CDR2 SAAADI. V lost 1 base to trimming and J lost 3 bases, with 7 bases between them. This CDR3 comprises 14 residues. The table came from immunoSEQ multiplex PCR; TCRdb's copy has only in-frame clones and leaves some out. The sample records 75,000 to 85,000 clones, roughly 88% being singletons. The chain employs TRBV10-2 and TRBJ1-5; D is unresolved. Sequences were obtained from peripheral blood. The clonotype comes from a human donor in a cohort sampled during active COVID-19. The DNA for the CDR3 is TGCGCCAGCAGTGAGTTAGAGCCCAATCAGCCCCAGCATTTT. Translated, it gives CASSELEPNQPQHF.